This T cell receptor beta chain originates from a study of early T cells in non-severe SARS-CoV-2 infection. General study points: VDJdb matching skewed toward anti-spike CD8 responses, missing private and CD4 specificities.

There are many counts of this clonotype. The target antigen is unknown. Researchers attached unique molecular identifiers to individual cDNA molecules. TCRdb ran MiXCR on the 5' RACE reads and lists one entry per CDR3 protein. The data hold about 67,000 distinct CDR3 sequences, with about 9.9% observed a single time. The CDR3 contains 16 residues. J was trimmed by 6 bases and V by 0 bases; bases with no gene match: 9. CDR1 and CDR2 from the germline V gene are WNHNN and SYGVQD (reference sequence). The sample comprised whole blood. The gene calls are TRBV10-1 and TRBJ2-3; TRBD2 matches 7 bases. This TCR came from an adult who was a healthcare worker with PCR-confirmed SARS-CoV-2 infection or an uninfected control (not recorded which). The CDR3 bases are TGCGCCAGCAGTGAGTCCGTGGGAGGGGAAACGGATACGCAGTATTTT. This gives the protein CASSESVGGETDTQYF.